This is a list of T cell receptor beta chains from one sample in a study of molecular identifiers for immune sequencing clone quantification. TCRdb recomputed calls from the PCR reads with MiXCR, one row per CDR3 protein. This table has 40,000 to 65,000 distinct CDR3 sequences, roughly 38% appearing once. The sample consisted of naive CD8+ T cells from blood, with Jurkat cell RNA spiked in. The receptors come from a human donor in good health. Some libraries in this study had Jurkat cell RNA spiked in. Each CDR3 is given with its conserved first and last residue. The D gene is left open where the match is weak. The size entry is marked missing in some rows and otherwise reads once, few, many or a size class.

d_call	clone_size	j_call	v_call	cdr3_nt	cdr3_aa
TRBD1	few	TRBJ1-1	TRBV24-1	TGTGCCACCAAGGACAGGGAGGAGACTGAAGCTTTCTTT	CATKDREETEAFF
NA	NA	TRBJ1-1	TRBV29-1	TGCAGCGTTGTTGAAGAGAACACTGAAGCTTTCTTT	CSVVEENTEAFF
NA	many	TRBJ2-3	TRBV27	TGTGCCAGCAGTTATAGGGGCGCAGATACGCAGTATTTT	CASSYRGADTQYF
NA	NA	TRBJ2-1	TRBV5-1	TGCGCCAGCAGCTTGGGACACATCAATGAGCAGTTCTTC	CASSLGHINEQFF
NA	many	TRBJ2-1	TRBV12-3/TRBV12-4	TGTGCCAGCAGACACGTCTGGAGGGCGGTGGGTGAGCAGTTCTTC	CASRHVWRAVGEQFF
NA	many	TRBJ2-1	TRBV19	TGTGCCAGTAGTATCTCAGCGTCCCCGAGCAATGAGCAGTTCTTC	CASSISASPSNEQFF
NA	few	TRBJ2-7	TRBV6-2/TRBV6-3	TGTGCCAGCAGTTGGGACCGACAGGCCTACGAGCAGTACTTC	CASSWDRQAYEQYF
NA	NA	TRBJ2-3	TRBV9	TGTGCCAGCAGCCACACAATGAAGACGGGGTCAGATACGCAGTATTTT	CASSHTMKTGSDTQYF
TRBD1	few	TRBJ2-2	TRBV14	TGTGCCAGCAGCCAACCCGGGACAGGCAGGACCGGGGAGCTGTTTTTT	CASSQPGTGRTGELFF
NA	many	TRBJ2-3	TRBV7-9	TGTGCCAGCATCAAGACTACCACGGGGGTCTGGGATACGCAGTATTTT	CASIKTTTGVWDTQYF
NA	once	TRBJ2-7	TRBV13	TGTGCCAGCAGCTTAGAGGTTAGCGGTACCTCCTACGAGCAGTACTTC	CASSLEVSGTSYEQYF
TRBD1	NA	TRBJ2-7	TRBV7-9	TGTGCCAGCGGGACAGGATACTCCTACGAGCAGTACTTC	CASGTGYSYEQYF
NA	NA	TRBJ2-1	TRBV6-2/TRBV6-3	TGTGCCAGCAGTTACCTCGGACTATCGAGCTCCTACAATGAGCAGTTCTTC	CASSYLGLSSSYNEQFF
TRBD2	few	TRBJ2-7	TRBV12-3/TRBV12-4	TGTGCCAGCAGTTCCCGTCAAGCGGGAGTTGTTGATGAGCAGTACTTC	CASSSRQAGVVDEQYF
NA	NA	TRBJ2-1	TRBV6-5	TGTGCCAGCAGTTACGCAGGCGCTAGCTCCTACAATGAGCAGTTCTTC	CASSYAGASSYNEQFF
NA	NA	TRBJ2-5	TRBV20-1	TGCAGTGGGGATAGTAGCTGGGGGCCACAACTCTCCAGCCGAAGTGGGTTGGAGACCCAGTACTTC	CSGDSSWGPQLSSRSGLETQYF
NA	many	TRBJ1-6	TRBV28	TGTGCCAGCAGTTTGCGGAGCTCCTATAATTCACCCCTCCACTTT	CASSLRSSYNSPLHF